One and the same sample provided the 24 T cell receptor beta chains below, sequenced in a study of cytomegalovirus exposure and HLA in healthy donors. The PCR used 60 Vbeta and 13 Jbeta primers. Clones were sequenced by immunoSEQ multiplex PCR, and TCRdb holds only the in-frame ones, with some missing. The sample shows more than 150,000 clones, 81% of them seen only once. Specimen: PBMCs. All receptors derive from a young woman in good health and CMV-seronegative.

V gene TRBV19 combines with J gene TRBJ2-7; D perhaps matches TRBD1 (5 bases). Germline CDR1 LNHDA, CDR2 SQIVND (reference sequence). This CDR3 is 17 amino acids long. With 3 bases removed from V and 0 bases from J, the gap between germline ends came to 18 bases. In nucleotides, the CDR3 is TGTGCCAGTAGTATTTCAACCCGGCTTGGGGCCTCCTACGAGCAGTACTTC. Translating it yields CASSISTRLGASYEQYF.

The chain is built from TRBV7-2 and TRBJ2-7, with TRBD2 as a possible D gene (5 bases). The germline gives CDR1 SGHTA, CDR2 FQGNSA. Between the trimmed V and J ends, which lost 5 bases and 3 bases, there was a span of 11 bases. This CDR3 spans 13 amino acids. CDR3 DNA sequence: TGTGCCAGCAGCCACGGACGGGACTACGAGCAGTACTTC. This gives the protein CASSHGRDYEQYF. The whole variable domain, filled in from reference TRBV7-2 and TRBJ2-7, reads GAGVSQSPSNKVTEKGKDVELRCDPISGHTALYWYRQSLGQGLEFLIYFQGNSAPDKSGLPSDRFSAERTGGSVSTLTIQRTQQEDSAVYLCASSHGRDYEQYFGPGTRLTVT.

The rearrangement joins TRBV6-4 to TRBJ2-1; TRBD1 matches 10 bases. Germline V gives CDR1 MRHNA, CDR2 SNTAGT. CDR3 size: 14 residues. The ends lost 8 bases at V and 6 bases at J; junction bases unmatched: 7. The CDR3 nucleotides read TGTGCCAGCCCCGACAGGGGGCCCTGCAATGAGCAGTTCTTC. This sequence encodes CASPDRGPCNEQFF.

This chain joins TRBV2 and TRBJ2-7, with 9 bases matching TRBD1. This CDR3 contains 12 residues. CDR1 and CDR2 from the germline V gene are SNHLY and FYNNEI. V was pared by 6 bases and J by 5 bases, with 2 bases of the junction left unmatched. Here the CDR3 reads CASRTGGNEQYF. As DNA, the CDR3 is TGTGCCAGCAGAACAGGGGGCAACGAGCAGTACTTC.

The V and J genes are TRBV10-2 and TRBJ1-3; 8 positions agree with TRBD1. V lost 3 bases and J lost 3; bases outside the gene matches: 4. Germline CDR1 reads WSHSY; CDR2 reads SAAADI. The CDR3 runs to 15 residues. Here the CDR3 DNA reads TGCGCCAGCAGTGACTGGACAGGGAGTGGAAACACCATATATTTT. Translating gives CASSDWTGSGNTIYF.

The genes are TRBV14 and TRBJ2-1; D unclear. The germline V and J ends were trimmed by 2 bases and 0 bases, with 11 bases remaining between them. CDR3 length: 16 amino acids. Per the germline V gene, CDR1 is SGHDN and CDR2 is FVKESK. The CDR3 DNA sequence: TGTGCCAGCAGCCAATTCCGACTGAGCTCCTACAATGAGCAGTTCTTC. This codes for CASSQFRLSSYNEQFF.

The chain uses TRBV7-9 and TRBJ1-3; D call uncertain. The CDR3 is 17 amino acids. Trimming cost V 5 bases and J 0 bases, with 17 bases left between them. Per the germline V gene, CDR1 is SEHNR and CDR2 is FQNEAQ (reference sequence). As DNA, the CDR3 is TGTGCCAGCAGCCCCCAGTCACGGGGAGTCTCTGGAAACACCATATATTTT. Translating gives CASSPQSRGVSGNTIYF.

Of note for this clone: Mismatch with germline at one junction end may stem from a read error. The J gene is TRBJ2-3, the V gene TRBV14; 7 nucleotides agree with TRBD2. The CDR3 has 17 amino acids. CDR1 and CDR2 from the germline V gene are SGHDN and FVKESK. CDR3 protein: CAGSQHTGTTYTDTQYF. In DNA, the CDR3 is TGTGCCGGCAGCCAACATACCGGGACTACCTACACAGATACGCAGTATTTT.

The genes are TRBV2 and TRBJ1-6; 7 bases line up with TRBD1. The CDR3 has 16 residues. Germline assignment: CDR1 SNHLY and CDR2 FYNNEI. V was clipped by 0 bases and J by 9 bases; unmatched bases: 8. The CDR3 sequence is CASSEAVDRIGSPLHF. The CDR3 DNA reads TGTGCCAGCAGTGAAGCGGTGGACAGGATAGGTTCACCCCTCCACTTT. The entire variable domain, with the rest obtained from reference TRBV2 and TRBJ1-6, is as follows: EPEVTQTPSHQVTQMGQEVILRCVPISNHLYFYWYRQILGQKVEFLVSFYNNEISEKSEIFDDQFSVERPDGSNFTLKIRSTKLEDSAMYFCASSEAVDRIGSPLHFGNGTRLTVT.

The CDR3 loop is CASSLSPGLLTDTQYF. As DNA, the CDR3 is TGTGCCAGCAGCTTAAGCCCCGGACTCCTCACAGATACGCAGTATTTT. V usage is TRBV7-3 and J usage is TRBJ2-3, with D tentatively TRBD2 (5 bases). The CDR3 spans 16 residues. V was shortened by 1 base and J by 2 bases, with 13 bases between the two germline ends. Germline V gives CDR1 SGHTA, CDR2 FQGTGA.

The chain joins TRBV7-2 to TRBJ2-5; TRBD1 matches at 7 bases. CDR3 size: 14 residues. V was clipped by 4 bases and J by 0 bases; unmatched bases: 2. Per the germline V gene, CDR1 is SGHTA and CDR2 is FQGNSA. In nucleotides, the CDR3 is TGTGCCAGCAGCTCGGGGACAGACCAAGAGACCCAGTACTTC. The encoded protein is CASSSGTDQETQYF.

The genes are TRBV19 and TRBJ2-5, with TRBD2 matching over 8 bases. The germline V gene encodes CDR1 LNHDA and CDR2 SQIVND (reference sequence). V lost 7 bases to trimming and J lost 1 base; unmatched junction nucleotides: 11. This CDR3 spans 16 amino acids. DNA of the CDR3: TGTGCCAGTAACTCACTCAGCGGGGGCTCCCAAGAGACCCAGTACTTC. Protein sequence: CASNSLSGGSQETQYF.

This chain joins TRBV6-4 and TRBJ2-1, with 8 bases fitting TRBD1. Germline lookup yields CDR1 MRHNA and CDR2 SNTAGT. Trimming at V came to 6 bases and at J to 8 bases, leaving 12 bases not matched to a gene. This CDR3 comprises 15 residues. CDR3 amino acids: CASSPETGASHEQFF. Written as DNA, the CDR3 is TGTGCCAGCAGCCCTGAGACAGGGGCCTCACATGAGCAGTTCTTC.

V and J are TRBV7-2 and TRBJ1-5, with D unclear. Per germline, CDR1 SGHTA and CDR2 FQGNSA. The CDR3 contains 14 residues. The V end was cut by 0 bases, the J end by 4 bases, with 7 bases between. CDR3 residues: CASSLAPGNQPQHF. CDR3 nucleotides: TGTGCCAGCAGCTTAGCGCCCGGGAATCAGCCCCAGCATTTT.

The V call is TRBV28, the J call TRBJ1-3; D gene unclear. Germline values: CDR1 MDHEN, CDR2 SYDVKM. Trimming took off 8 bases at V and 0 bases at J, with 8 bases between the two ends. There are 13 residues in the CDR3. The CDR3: CASPSNSGNTIYF. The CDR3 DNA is TGTGCCAGCCCATCCAACTCTGGAAACACCATATATTTT.

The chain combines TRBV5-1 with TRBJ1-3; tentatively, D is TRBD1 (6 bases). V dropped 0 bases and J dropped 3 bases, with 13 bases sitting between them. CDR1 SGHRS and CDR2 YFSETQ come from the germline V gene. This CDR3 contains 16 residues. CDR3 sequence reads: CASSLGNSGVGNTIYF. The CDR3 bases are TGCGCCAGCAGCTTGGGAAATTCAGGGGTTGGAAACACCATATATTTT.

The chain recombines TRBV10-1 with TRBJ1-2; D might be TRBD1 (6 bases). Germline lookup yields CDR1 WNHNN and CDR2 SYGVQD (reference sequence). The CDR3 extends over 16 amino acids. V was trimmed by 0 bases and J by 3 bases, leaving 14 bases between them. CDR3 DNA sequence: TGCGCCAGCAGTGAGTCGACGGCGGGGGGCGACTATGGCTACACCTTC. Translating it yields CASSESTAGGDYGYTF.

The DNA for the CDR3 is TGCGCCAGCAGCTTGATGCCAGGCGATAACACCGGGGAGCTGTTTTTT. It translates to CASSLMPGDNTGELFF. The rearrangement links TRBV5-1 to TRBJ2-2, with D uncertain. Trimming pared 1 base from V and 2 bases from J, leaving 12 bases between. This CDR3 contains 16 residues. CDR1 and CDR2 (germline): SGHRS, YFSETQ.

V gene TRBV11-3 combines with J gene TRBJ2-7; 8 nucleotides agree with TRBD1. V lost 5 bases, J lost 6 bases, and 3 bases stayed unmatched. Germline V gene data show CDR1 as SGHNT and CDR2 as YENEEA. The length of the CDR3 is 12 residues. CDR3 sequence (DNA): TGTGCCAGCAGCACGACAGGGGCCGAGCAGTACTTC. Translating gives CASSTTGAEQYF.

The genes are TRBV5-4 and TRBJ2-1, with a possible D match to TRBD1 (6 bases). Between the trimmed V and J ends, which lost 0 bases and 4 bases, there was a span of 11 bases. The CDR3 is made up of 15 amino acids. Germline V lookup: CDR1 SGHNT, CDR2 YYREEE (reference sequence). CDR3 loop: CASSLEGTSYNEQFF. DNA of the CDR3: TGTGCCAGCAGCTTGGAAGGGACATCTTACAATGAGCAGTTCTTC.

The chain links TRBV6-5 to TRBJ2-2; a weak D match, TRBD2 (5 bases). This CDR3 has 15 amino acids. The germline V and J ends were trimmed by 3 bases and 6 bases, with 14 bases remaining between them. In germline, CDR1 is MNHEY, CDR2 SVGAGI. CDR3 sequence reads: CASSYYSRVAGELFF. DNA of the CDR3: TGTGCCAGCAGTTATTATTCGAGGGTGGCCGGGGAGCTGTTTTTT.

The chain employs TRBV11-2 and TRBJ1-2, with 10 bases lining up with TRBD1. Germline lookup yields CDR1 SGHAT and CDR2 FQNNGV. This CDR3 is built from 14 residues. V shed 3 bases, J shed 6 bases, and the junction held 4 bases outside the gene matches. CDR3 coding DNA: TGTGCCAGCAGCTTCGCCGGACAGGGGGATGGCTACACCTTC. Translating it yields CASSFAGQGDGYTF.

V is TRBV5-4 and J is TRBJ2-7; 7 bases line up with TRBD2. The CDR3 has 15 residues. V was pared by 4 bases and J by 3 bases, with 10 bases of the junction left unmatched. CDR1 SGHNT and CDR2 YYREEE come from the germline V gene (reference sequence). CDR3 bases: TGTGCCAGCAGCCCCACTCGTAGCGGGTTCTACGAGCAGTACTTC. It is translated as CASSPTRSGFYEQYF.

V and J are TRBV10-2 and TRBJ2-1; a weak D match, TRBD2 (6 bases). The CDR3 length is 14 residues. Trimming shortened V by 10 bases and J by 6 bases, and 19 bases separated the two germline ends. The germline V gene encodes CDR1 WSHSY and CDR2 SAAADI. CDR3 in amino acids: CATQNGPEGNEQFF. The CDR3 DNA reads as TGCGCCACTCAGAACGGCCCGGAGGGCAATGAGCAGTTCTTC.